This T cell receptor beta chain derives from a study of T cell repertoires in cytomegalovirus infection. Across the study: In the study, CMV epitopes included recently identified HLA-C-restricted and well-studied HLA-B-restricted ones. Indicated by public TCR beta signatures were CMV infection and matching HLA type. Study conclusions and caveats: The study found HLA-C-restricted CMV-specific TCR beta clonotypes dominating the ex vivo response. The cumulative frequency of public TCR beta families identified carriers of CMV plus the relevant HLA.

V was trimmed by 8 bases and J by 4 bases, leaving 6 bases between them. Germline V gene lookup returns CDR1 LNHDA and CDR2 SQIVND (reference sequence). This CDR3 spans 11 amino acids. TCRdb redid the calling of the reads with MiXCR, one entry per CDR3 protein. Of some 940,000 distinct CDR3 sequences listed, approximately 32% are singletons. This clonotype was counted ten times or more. Its antigen is not known. The receptor was derived from a human donor in good health (CMV status not recorded). Some clones in this sample may be carry-over from other donors' samples. The source was cultured CD8+ T cells from PBMCs, collected from culture after CMV antigen stimulation. The rearrangement joins TRBV19 to TRBJ2-1; D is unresolved. As DNA, the CDR3 is TGTGCCAGTGCAGGTTACAATGAGCAGTTCTTC. This gives the protein CASAGYNEQFF.